The clone carrying this T cell receptor (beta chain) was counted only a few times. What it recognizes is unknown. The sample comes from a study of cytomegalovirus exposure and HLA in healthy donors. The PCR employed 60 Vbeta primers together with 13 Jbeta primers. The table came from immunoSEQ multiplex PCR; TCRdb's copy has only in-frame clones and leaves some out. This table has nearly 110,000 clones, around 71% appearing once. Study results and limitations: The majority of TCR sequences were rare, yet some public TCRs appeared in many donors.

Germline trimming cut 0 bases from V and 4 bases from J; bases unmatched to any gene: 4. This CDR3 contains 15 residues. Per the germline V gene, CDR1 is LGHNA and CDR2 is YSLEER. This chain links TRBV4-3 with TRBJ2-3; 7 positions agree with TRBD1. Input material: PBMCs. This receptor was identified in a boy aged 10-17 years in good health and CMV-seronegative. CDR3 in amino acids: CASSQDRQGADTQYF. For the CDR3, the DNA is TGCGCCAGCAGCCAAGATCGACAGGGCGCAGATACGCAGTATTTT.